The present T cell receptor (beta chain) was sequenced within a study of CD8 T cells in ankylosing spondylitis. Generation of TCR beta libraries employed quantitative 5'-RACE incorporating molecular barcodes. One entry per CDR3 protein, called by TCRdb with MiXCR from the 5' RACE reads. The data show about 270,000 distinct CDR3 sequences, roughly a third seen once. Study outcomes and limitations: Past research had described some motif variants in reactive arthritis synovial fluid and blood. Disease-linked clones were reportedly significantly enriched in matched ankylosing spondylitis synovial fluid. One TCR beta motif, made up of roughly 8 highly homologous variants, appeared characteristic of ankylosing spondylitis blood.

This clonotype was found a few times. What it binds is not known. Sequencing input: blood, either unsorted or a sorted T cell fraction (not recorded which). The sequence was collected from a male donor with ankylosing spondylitis or in good health (not recorded which).

Here the CDR3 DNA reads TGTGCCAGCAACAGAGCAGGGGGCTACGAGCAGTACTTC. This sequence encodes CASNRAGGYEQYF. The genes are TRBV6-1 and TRBJ2-7; 7 positions agree with TRBD1. With 7 bases clipped from V and 3 bases from J, the junction kept 6 bases outside the gene matches. Germline assignment: CDR1 MNHNS and CDR2 SASEGT. The CDR3 consists of 13 residues.